These 32 T cell receptor beta chains share one sample of origin, sequenced in a study of identical twins. TCRdb processed the 5' RACE reads anew with MiXCR; each CDR3 protein has one entry. The repertoire includes about 570,000 distinct CDR3 sequences, 9.6% of them detected once, and 2.5% to 3.5% sits in the top ten. This sample was shared with a second study, whose subject was yellow fever vaccine responses in identical twins.

The source material was PBMCs. All receptors come from a woman aged 18-30 years in good health.

The chain links TRBV7-2 to TRBJ2-5; TRBD1 agrees at 8 bases. The CDR3 runs to 16 residues. With 2 bases clipped from V and 3 bases from J, the junction kept 8 bases outside the gene matches. Looked up from germline, CDR1 is SGHTA and CDR2 is FQGNSA. The CDR3 reads CASSLIDRGAEETQYF. The CDR3 DNA follows: TGTGCCAGCAGCTTAATCGACAGGGGCGCAGAAGAGACCCAGTACTTC.

This clonotype was picked up many times. The chain has TRBV7-2 and TRBJ2-7, with D possibly being TRBD1 (6 bases). In germline, CDR1 is SGHTA, CDR2 FQGNSA. Trimming removed 5 bases at V and 4 bases at J, with 12 bases between. This CDR3 is 13 amino acids long. DNA of the CDR3: TGTGCCAGCAGCCCACAGGGCCCGTACGAGCAGTACTTC. Protein product: CASSPQGPYEQYF.

This clonotype was detected ten times or more. The V and J genes are TRBV7-8 and TRBJ2-3; no definite D call. The CDR3 has 13 residues. Trimming stripped 6 bases from V and 3 bases from J, with 10 bases between. Germline V gene lookup returns CDR1 SGHVS and CDR2 FQNEAQ. The CDR3 loop reads CASRDGPTDTQYF. The CDR3 DNA reads TGTGCCAGCAGGGACGGGCCGACAGATACGCAGTATTTT.

The chain employs TRBV7-6 and TRBJ2-1, with D possibly TRBD1 on 5 matching bases. Germline V gene sequence: CDR1 SGHVS, CDR2 FNYEAQ. V was cut by 6 bases and J by 9 bases, with 12 bases left in between. The CDR3 sequence is 12 residues long. CDR3 bases: TGTGCCAGCAGTCACAGGACCCCTGAGCAGTTCTTC. Protein sequence: CASSHRTPEQFF. Full variable domain (missing parts from reference TRBV7-6 and TRBJ2-1): GAGVSQSPRYKVTKRGQDVALRCDPISGHVSLYWYRQALGQGPEFLTYFNYEAQQDKSGLPNDRFSAERPEGSISTLTIQRTEQRDSAMYRCASSHRTPEQFFGPGTRLTVL.

This clonotype was detected only a few times. V usage is TRBV28 and J usage is TRBJ1-2; 9 bases are a match to TRBD1. The V gene end was trimmed by 3 bases and the J gene end by 3 bases; junction bases not matched to a gene: 5. The CDR3 is made up of 15 amino acids. Germline V CDR1 and CDR2: MDHEN, SYDVKM. CDR3 amino acids: CASSLGRDRDYGYTF. The CDR3 nucleotides are TGTGCCAGCAGTTTGGGACGGGACAGGGACTATGGCTACACCTTC.

This clonotype was counted only a few times. This chain connects TRBV29-1 to TRBJ2-5; D unresolved. The length of the CDR3 is 15 residues. V was clipped by 6 bases and J by 4 bases, with 21 bases between them. Per the germline V gene, CDR1 is SQVTM and CDR2 is ANQGSEA. CDR3 protein: CSVTRLDEVIETQYF. Here the CDR3 DNA reads TGCAGCGTGACCCGTCTGGACGAGGTAATAGAGACCCAGTACTTC.

In this sample, this clonotype turned up many times. V usage is TRBV11-2 and J usage is TRBJ2-2, with 7 bases aligning to TRBD1. The CDR3 runs 14 residues. V dropped 4 bases and J dropped 4; count of bases not matched to a gene: 3. Germline CDR1 SGHAT, CDR2 FQNNGV. CDR3 residues: CASSSNRGTGELFF. CDR3 sequence (DNA): TGTGCCAGCAGCTCGAACAGGGGCACCGGGGAGCTGTTTTTT.

This clonotype was counted at least ten times. This rearrangement joins TRBV6-6 to TRBJ2-7; D might be TRBD2 (6 bases). In germline, CDR1 is MNHNY, CDR2 SVGAGI (reference sequence). Trimming stripped 5 bases from V and 4 bases from J, with 9 bases between. The CDR3 covers 12 residues. CDR3 region: CASSTSWYEQYF. DNA for the CDR3: TGTGCCAGCAGTACTAGCTGGTACGAGCAGTACTTC.

This clonotype was seen a handful of times. This chain's CDR3 is CASSEGAGVTGELFF. The CDR3 DNA reads TGTGCCAGCAGTGAAGGAGCGGGAGTCACCGGGGAGCTGTTTTTT. This chain links TRBV25-1 with TRBJ2-2, with 8 bases fitting TRBD2. V shed 2 bases, J shed 4 bases, and the junction held 3 bases outside the gene matches. The CDR3 has 15 residues. The V gene's germline CDR1 is MGHDK and CDR2 SYGVNS. The full variable domain, rest sourced from reference TRBV25-1 and TRBJ2-2, is EADIYQTPRYLVIGTGKKITLECSQTMGHDKMYWYQQDPGMELHLIHYSYGVNSTEKGDLSSESTVSRIRTEHFPLTLESARPSHTSQYLCASSEGAGVTGELFFGEGSRLTVL.

About this clonotype: Since a much larger clone is just one base distant, this may be a read error. The rearrangement links TRBV29-1 to TRBJ2-6, with D unclear. V was clipped by 4 bases and J by 0 bases, with 4 bases between them. Germline CDR1 and CDR2: SQVTM and ANQGSEA. The CDR3 is 13 residues long. CDR3 protein: CSVGFSGANVLTF. CDR3 sequence (DNA): TGCAGCGTTGGTTTCTCTGGGGCCAACGTCCTGACTTTC.

In this sample, this clonotype turned up a few times. This chain connects TRBV15 to TRBJ2-4; D uncertain. CDR1 and CDR2 (germline): LNHNV, YYDKDF (reference sequence). The germline V and J ends were trimmed by 0 bases and 2 bases, with 8 bases remaining between them. The CDR3 sequence is 15 residues long. CDR3 coding DNA: TGTGCCACCAGCAGAGATCGCCTCACCAAAAACATTCAGTACTTC. Its translation: CATSRDRLTKNIQYF.

This clonotype occurred many times. The rearrangement joins TRBV4-1 to TRBJ1-1; D gene uncertain. CDR1 and CDR2 from the germline V gene are MGHRA and YSYEKL. V shed 6 bases and J shed 6 bases, with 11 bases lying between them. CDR3 size: 12 residues. The CDR3 sequence: CASRGLVAEAFF. Here the CDR3 DNA reads TGCGCCAGCAGAGGGTTGGTCGCTGAAGCTTTCTTT.

This clonotype was counted only a few times. The gene calls are TRBV6-5 and TRBJ1-1, with D unclear. Germline CDR1 and CDR2: MNHEY and SVGAGI. V lost 2 bases, J lost 0 bases, and 10 bases lay in between. The CDR3 runs to 15 residues. The CDR3 sequence is CASSYGRAVNTEAFF. The CDR3 DNA follows: TGTGCCAGCAGTTACGGTCGGGCCGTGAACACTGAAGCTTTCTTT.

This clonotype was recorded many times. V and J are TRBV7-3 and TRBJ2-7; 10 nucleotides align to TRBD2. CDR3 length: 13 residues. Germline values: CDR1 SGHTA, CDR2 FQGTGA. With V trimmed by 5 bases and J by 5 bases, 3 bases remained unmatched. In DNA, the CDR3 is TGTGCCAGCAGCACCACTAGCGGGGACGAGCAGTACTTC. It is translated as CASSTTSGDEQYF. The full variable domain, with the rest looked up from reference TRBV7-3 and TRBJ2-7, is GAGVSQTPSNKVTEKGKYVELRCDPISGHTALYWYRQSLGQGPEFLIYFQGTGAADDSGLPNDRFFAVRPEGSVSTLKIQRTERGDSAVYLCASSTTSGDEQYFGPGTRLTVT.

This clonotype was detected many times. The V call is TRBV3-1, the J call TRBJ2-1; no clear D. Per germline, CDR1 LGHDT and CDR2 YNNKEL (reference sequence). Trimming left V 1 base short and J 6 bases short, with 7 bases between. This CDR3 has 13 amino acids. The CDR3 is CASSQGFTNEQFF. The CDR3, as DNA: TGTGCCAGCAGCCAAGGCTTTACCAATGAGCAGTTCTTC.

This clonotype was observed a handful of times. The chain is built from TRBV28 and TRBJ2-7; unclear D gene. This CDR3 is built from 14 residues. V was pared by 6 bases and J by 3 bases, with 15 bases between. Germline CDR1 and CDR2: MDHEN and SYDVKM. CDR3 coding DNA: TGTGCCAGCAGAGACGACGATCTGGGCTACGAGCAGTACTTC. Translating gives CASRDDDLGYEQYF.

This clonotype has just a few counts. The chain has TRBV29-1 and TRBJ2-7, with D unclear. This CDR3 contains 14 residues. Trimming pared 4 bases from V and 2 bases from J, leaving 15 bases between. Germline-derived CDR1 and CDR2 are SQVTM and ANQGSEA. The CDR3 is CSVAPIGETYEQYF. The CDR3 DNA follows: TGCAGCGTTGCGCCCATCGGCGAAACCTACGAGCAGTACTTC.

CDR3 coding DNA: TGTGCCAGCAGCCAGGCGACAGGGTTTGAGCAGTTCTTC. Translation gives CASSQATGFEQFF. V usage is TRBV4-2 and J usage is TRBJ2-1; 7 bases fit TRBD1. The length of the CDR3 is 13 residues. After removal of 3 bases from V and 9 bases from J, the junction contained 5 bases not matched to a gene. The V gene's germline CDR1 is LGHNA and CDR2 YNFKEQ.

This clonotype was seen only a few times. The J gene is TRBJ2-2, the V gene TRBV5-1; no clear D gene. Germline V gene data show CDR1 as SGHRS and CDR2 as YFSETQ. CDR3 length: 15 amino acids. Between the trimmed V and J ends, which lost 4 bases and 1 base, there was a span of 11 bases. CDR3 DNA: TGCGCCAGCAGCGGGTCACTCAAGAACACCGGGGAGCTGTTTTTT. Protein: CASSGSLKNTGELFF.

The table lists this clonotype with many counts. The genes are TRBV12-3 or TRBV12-4 and TRBJ2-1, with 12 bases aligning to TRBD2. With V trimmed by 5 bases and J by 4 bases, 9 bases remained unmatched. The CDR3 is made up of 17 amino acids. CDR3 in DNA: TGTGCCAGCAGTCCCCTTTTCGGACTAGCGGGATACAATGAGCAGTTCTTC. It codes for CASSPLFGLAGYNEQFF.

This chain uses TRBV20-1 with TRBJ2-1; the match to TRBD2 covers 7 bases. In germline, CDR1 is DFQATT, CDR2 SNEGSKA (reference sequence). There are 13 residues in the CDR3. The ends lost 4 bases at V and 7 bases at J; junction bases unmatched: 7. In nucleotides, the CDR3 is TGCAGTGCTAACCTAGCGGCTGGAAATGAGCAGTTCTTC. Its protein is CSANLAAGNEQFF.

This clonotype was seen many times. The V gene is TRBV12-3 or TRBV12-4, the J gene TRBJ2-1; weak D call: TRBD1 (5 bases). The CDR3 contains 16 residues. Trimming pared 8 bases from V and 6 bases from J, leaving 23 bases between. The CDR3 spells CASSYLLHGRVNEQFF. The CDR3 DNA reads as TGTGCCAGCTCCTATTTGTTGCATGGCAGGGTCAATGAGCAGTTCTTC.

The rearrangement uses TRBV5-1 and TRBJ2-1; no reliable D call. The V and J ends lost 3 bases and 5 bases respectively, with 12 bases between them. The CDR3 sequence is 14 residues long. The germline V gene has CDR1 SGHRS and CDR2 YFSETQ. CDR3 sequence (DNA): TGCGCCAGCAGCTCCAGCGCAAGAGACAATGAGCAGTTCTTC. Residues: CASSSSARDNEQFF.

This sequence joins TRBV5-1 and TRBJ2-7; 7 nucleotides agree with TRBD2. This CDR3 spans 13 amino acids. V lost 4 bases and J lost 0; bases outside the gene matches: 1. Per the germline V gene, CDR1 is SGHRS and CDR2 is YFSETQ. CDR3 region: CASSREVSYEQYF. CDR3 DNA sequence: TGCGCCAGCAGCCGGGAGGTCTCCTACGAGCAGTACTTC. The full variable domain, with the rest looked up from reference TRBV5-1 and TRBJ2-7, is KAGVTQTPRYLIKTRGQQVTLSCSPISGHRSVSWYQQTPGQGLQFLFEYFSETQRNKGNFPGRFSGRQFSNSRSEMNVSTLELGDSALYLCASSREVSYEQYFGPGTRLTVT.

This chain connects TRBV6-2 or TRBV6-3 to TRBJ2-1; 16 nucleotides line up with TRBD2. The CDR3 has 19 amino acids. With V trimmed by 2 bases and J by 8 bases, 12 bases remained unmatched. Germline V CDR1 and CDR2: MNHEY, SVGEGT. CDR3 sequence (DNA): TGTGCCAGCAGTTACCCTCCCGGGACTAGCGGGAGGGCCGCCCATGAGCAGTTCTTC. It translates to CASSYPPGTSGRAAHEQFF.

This clonotype was seen a few times. The J gene is TRBJ1-1, the V gene TRBV7-3, with 8 bases fitting TRBD1. The CDR3 is made up of 14 amino acids. Germline CDR1 and CDR2: SGHTA and FQGTGA. The V segment lost 2 bases and the J segment 5 bases; nucleotides outside the gene matches: 4. The DNA for the CDR3 is TGTGCCAGCAGCTTACAGGGGGCGCTTACTGAAGCTTTCTTT. It yields the protein CASSLQGALTEAFF.

V gene TRBV7-8 combines with J gene TRBJ2-2; D remains ambiguous. Per the germline V gene, CDR1 is SGHVS and CDR2 is FQNEAQ. This CDR3 has 15 amino acids. V was trimmed by 0 bases and J by 2 bases, leaving 7 bases between them. The CDR3 DNA reads TGTGCCAGCAGCTTAGCCAACATTAACACCGGGGAGCTGTTTTTT. Protein product: CASSLANINTGELFF.

J is TRBJ2-5 and V is TRBV15; tentatively, D is TRBD1 (5 bases). This CDR3 region has 15 residues. Germline V gene lookup returns CDR1 LNHNV and CDR2 YYDKDF (reference sequence). Trimming shortened V by 3 bases and J by 2 bases, and 13 bases separated the two germline ends. CDR3 sequence reads: CATSRETRTQETQYF. For the CDR3, the DNA is TGTGCCACCAGCAGGGAAACGCGGACACAAGAGACCCAGTACTTC.

The table lists this clonotype with many counts. The rearrangement links TRBV7-2 to TRBJ1-1, with 7 nucleotides matching TRBD1. V trimming: 6 bases; J trimming: 5 bases; junction bases outside the gene matches: 9. The CDR3 covers 14 residues. Germline assignment: CDR1 SGHTA and CDR2 FQGNSA. The CDR3 sequence: CASRLQEGATEAFF. The CDR3 coding sequence is TGTGCCAGCAGGTTACAGGAGGGGGCGACTGAAGCTTTCTTT.

There are many counts of this clonotype. V usage is TRBV20-1 and J usage is TRBJ1-1, with TRBD1 matching 9 bases. Germline loops: CDR1 DFQATT, CDR2 SNEGSKA (reference sequence). V was pared by 1 base and J by 3 bases, with 0 bases of the junction left unmatched. This CDR3 comprises 13 residues. The CDR3 spells CSARGQGDTEAFF. The DNA of the CDR3 is TGCAGTGCTAGAGGACAGGGGGACACTGAAGCTTTCTTT.

This clonotype was observed at least ten times. V is TRBV20-1 and J is TRBJ2-1; the match to TRBD2 covers 12 bases. The CDR3 runs to 13 residues. V lost 6 bases and J lost 6; bases outside the gene matches: 3. Germline V gene lookup returns CDR1 DFQATT and CDR2 SNEGSKA (reference sequence). The CDR3: CSAQTSGSNEQFF. CDR3 coding DNA: TGCAGTGCACAGACTAGCGGGAGCAATGAGCAGTTCTTC.

In this sample, this clonotype turned up a few times. The chain is built from TRBV3-1 and TRBJ2-7; D is unclear. This CDR3 region has 12 residues. The germline CDR1 and CDR2 sequences are LGHDT and YNNKEL (reference sequence). V was cut by 3 bases and J by 9 bases, with 12 bases left in between. DNA for the CDR3: TGTGCCAGCAGCCAGGACCGTTATTCGCAGTACTTC. Its translation is CASSQDRYSQYF.